Listed here are 21 T cell receptor beta chains from one sample, sequenced in a study of shared clonotypes between healthy human individuals. The assay was immunoSEQ multiplex PCR, and TCRdb's table has in-frame clones only and misses some. This sample yields approximately 940,000 clones, of which about 80% are seen a single time; approximately 1.5% belongs to the top ten. Specimen: memory CD4+ T cells sorted from blood. Indicated subset: CD45RA-negative fraction. The receptor set was obtained from a young man in good health.

The V gene is TRBV5-6, the J gene TRBJ1-2, with D unclear. The V and J ends lost 1 base and 0 bases respectively, with 10 bases between them. CDR1 is SGHDT and CDR2 is YYEEEE in the germline V gene. This CDR3 region has 15 residues. CDR3 DNA: TGTGCCAGCAGCTTGTCCGCGGGAGCTAACTATGGCTACACCTTC. Translating it yields CASSLSAGANYGYTF.

V usage is TRBV28 and J usage is TRBJ2-7; TRBD1 aligns across 7 bases. CDR1 is MDHEN and CDR2 is SYDVKM in the germline V gene. The CDR3 is made up of 12 amino acids. V lost 4 bases and J lost 8; bases outside the gene matches: 5. The CDR3 here is CASSSRQGKQYF. The CDR3 coding sequence is TGTGCCAGCAGTTCACGACAGGGTAAGCAGTACTTC.

About this clone itself: The sample carries other DNA sequences with the same CDR3. CDR3 residues: CASSVGQGATEAFF. CDR3 bases: TGTGCCAGCAGCGTAGGACAGGGGGCCACTGAAGCTTTCTTT. The chain uses TRBV9 and TRBJ1-1, with 10 bases matching TRBD1. Germline CDR1 reads SGDLS; CDR2 reads YYNGEE. This CDR3 spans 14 amino acids. Trimming took 0 bases from V and 4 from J; bases not matched to a gene: 0. Full variable domain (rest looked up from reference TRBV9 and TRBJ1-1): DSGVTQTPKHLITATGQRVTLRCSPRSGDLSVYWYQQSLDQGLQFLIQYYNGEERAKGNILERFSAQQFPDLHSELNLSSLELGDSALYFCASSVGQGATEAFFGQGTRLTVV.

This clone has ten or more counts. The chain's CDR3 is CASSPALYSPLHF. CDR3 nucleotide sequence: TGTGCCAGCAGCCCCGCCCTCTATTCACCCCTCCACTTT. The chain couples TRBV11-2 to TRBJ1-6, with D unclear. The CDR3 is 13 residues long. V was trimmed by 5 bases and J by 8 bases, leaving 10 bases between them. Germline CDR1 and CDR2: SGHAT and FQNNGV.

The chain links TRBV11-2 to TRBJ2-1; 7 bases agree with TRBD1. Germline V lookup: CDR1 SGHAT, CDR2 FQNNGV. Trimming removed 4 bases from V and 2 bases from J; junction bases left unmatched: 5. There are 15 residues in the CDR3. The CDR3 is CASSSVTGTYNEQFF. As DNA, the CDR3 is TGTGCCAGCAGCTCCGTGACAGGGACCTACAATGAGCAGTTCTTC.

V gene TRBV5-8 combines with J gene TRBJ2-1, with 14 bases identical to TRBD2. This CDR3 is 16 amino acids long. Germline CDR1 is SGHTS and CDR2 is YDEGEE. V trimming: 4 bases; J trimming: 9 bases; junction bases outside the gene matches: 9. This CDR3 reads CASSRGTSGRFVEQFF. CDR3 nucleotides: TGTGCCAGCAGCCGCGGGACTAGCGGGAGATTTGTTGAGCAGTTCTTC.

The rearrangement links TRBV6-1 to TRBJ2-1; 7 nucleotides align to TRBD2. With 4 bases clipped from V and 11 bases from J, the junction kept 20 bases outside the gene matches. The V gene's germline CDR1 is MNHNS and CDR2 SASEGT. The CDR3 spans 17 residues. CDR3 in amino acids: CASSATGGQRDFFKQFF. The CDR3 DNA reads TGTGCCAGCAGTGCCACTGGAGGGCAGCGGGACTTTTTTAAGCAGTTCTTC.

This chain links TRBV11-2 with TRBJ2-5, with D possibly being TRBD2 (6 bases). The V gene lost 5 bases and the J gene lost 5 bases, with 12 bases spanning the gap. Germline CDR1 is SGHAT and CDR2 is FQNNGV. The CDR3 spans 13 residues. The CDR3 region is CASSRKAGETQYF. The CDR3 nucleotides read TGTGCCAGCAGCCGAAAAGCGGGTGAGACCCAGTACTTC.

This chain links TRBV6-1 with TRBJ1-5; D is unclear. There are 13 residues in the CDR3. Germline assignment: CDR1 MNHNS and CDR2 SASEGT. Trimming removed 3 bases from V and 7 bases from J, with 10 bases in between. Here the CDR3 reads CASSETYDQPQHF. CDR3 DNA: TGTGCCAGCAGTGAGACATATGACCAGCCCCAGCATTTT.

The chain has TRBV28 and TRBJ1-1; 7 bases agree with TRBD1. The CDR3 spans 16 residues. Germline-derived CDR1 and CDR2 are MDHEN and SYDVKM. J was trimmed by 3 bases and V by 8 bases; bases with no gene match: 15. CDR3 region: CASPSGEQGEDTEAFF. The DNA for the CDR3 is TGTGCCAGCCCTTCGGGGGAGCAGGGGGAGGACACTGAAGCTTTCTTT.

The gene calls are TRBV5-6 and TRBJ1-5; possibly TRBD1 for D (5 bases). V gave up 1 base and J gave up 3 bases, with 14 bases separating them. The CDR3 runs to 16 residues. Germline V gene sequence: CDR1 SGHDT, CDR2 YYEEEE. Here the CDR3 reads CASSLSRGRDNQPQHF. The DNA for the CDR3 is TGTGCCAGCAGCTTGAGTAGGGGTAGGGACAATCAGCCCCAGCATTTT.

Many counts were recorded for this clone. The chain is built from TRBV9 and TRBJ2-2; tentative D call: TRBD1 (6 bases). V lost 0 bases to trimming and J lost 2 bases, with 8 bases between them. CDR3 size: 15 residues. The germline V gene has CDR1 SGDLS and CDR2 YYNGEE. The CDR3 DNA sequence: TGTGCCAGCAGCGTAGGGGGACATAACACCGGGGAGCTGTTTTTT. Translation: CASSVGGHNTGELFF.

The chain couples TRBV2 to TRBJ1-4, with D possibly matching TRBD1 (6 bases). The germline V gene has CDR1 SNHLY and CDR2 FYNNEI. The V end was cut by 2 bases, the J end by 4 bases, with 8 bases between. CDR3 length: 14 amino acids. CDR3 in DNA: TGTGCCAGCAGTGAAACAGGGTATAATGAAAAACTGTTTTTT. This encodes CASSETGYNEKLFF.

CDR3 loop: CASSPLTGRSEAFF. In DNA, the CDR3 is TGTGCCAGCTCACCTCTCACGGGCAGGAGTGAAGCTTTCTTT. The chain uses TRBV18 and TRBJ1-1; D is unclear. The CDR3 totals 14 residues. CDR1 and CDR2 from the germline V gene are KGHSH and LQKENI. The ends were cut back, 3 bases at V and 7 bases at J, with 15 bases in the middle.

This clone was counted only a few times. The rearrangement joins TRBV18 to TRBJ2-3, with D tentatively TRBD2 (6 bases). The germline gives CDR1 KGHSH, CDR2 LQKENI. V was trimmed by 6 bases and J by 5 bases, leaving 24 bases between them. The length of the CDR3 is 17 residues. CDR3: CASSYRRDLRGIDTQYF. CDR3 bases: TGTGCCAGCTCCTATCGCCGGGACCTACGCGGGATAGATACGCAGTATTTT.

This clone was observed a few times. V is TRBV30 and J is TRBJ1-2; 9 bases line up with TRBD1. This CDR3 is built from 15 residues. Germline V CDR1 and CDR2: GTSNPN, SVGIG (reference sequence). V was pared by 2 bases and J by 3 bases, with 7 bases of the junction left unmatched. The CDR3 DNA follows: TGTGCCTGGAGTCCCCTCCGGACAGGGGACTATGGCTACACCTTC. Translating gives CAWSPLRTGDYGYTF.

The V and J genes are TRBV19 and TRBJ2-2, with D unclear. This CDR3 has 14 amino acids. Germline V gives CDR1 LNHDA, CDR2 SQIVND (reference sequence). V lost 8 bases and J 4 bases, leaving 14 bases between the germline ends. The CDR3 DNA reads as TGTGCCAGTTGTCTGCTTGTGGGCACCGGGGAGCTGTTTTTT. Its translation is CASCLLVGTGELFF. Full variable domain (missing parts from reference TRBV19 and TRBJ2-2): DGGITQSPKYLFRKEGQNVTLSCEQNLNHDAMYWYRQDPGQGLRLIYYSQIVNDFQKGDIAEGYSVSREKKESFPLTVTSAQKNPTAFYLCASCLLVGTGELFFGEGSRLTVL.

This clone was recorded once. The chain recombines TRBV7-9 with TRBJ2-3; D call uncertain. With 3 bases removed from V and 0 bases from J, the gap between germline ends came to 10 bases. The germline V gene encodes CDR1 SEHNR and CDR2 FQNEAQ (reference sequence). This CDR3 comprises 15 residues. The CDR3 DNA sequence: TGTGCCAGCAGCTTGGACCGTCCTAGCACAGATACGCAGTATTTT. It codes for CASSLDRPSTDTQYF. Drawing the rest from reference TRBV7-9 and TRBJ2-3, the complete variable domain is DTGVSQNPRHKITKRGQNVTFRCDPISEHNRLYWYRQTLGQGPEFLTYFQNEAQLEKSRLLSDRFSAERPKGSFSTLEIQRTEQGDSAMYLCASSLDRPSTDTQYFGPGTRLTVL.

The rearrangement links TRBV10-3 to TRBJ2-2, with D possibly being TRBD2 (5 bases). The CDR3 spans 16 residues. From germline, CDR1 is ENHRY and CDR2 SYGVKD. Trimming removed 3 bases at V and 8 bases at J, with 19 bases between. The CDR3 coding sequence is TGTGCCATCAGTGACTCCTCGGACCCTAGCTATGGGGAGCTGTTTTTT. Translated, it gives CAISDSSDPSYGELFF.

V is TRBV15 and J is TRBJ2-3, with 10 bases lining up with TRBD1. The CDR3 contains 17 residues. Trimming took 7 bases from V and 4 from J; bases not matched to a gene: 14. Germline CDR1 is LNHNV and CDR2 is YYDKDF (reference sequence). The chain's CDR3 is CATNKGMGTGEADTQYF. CDR3 nucleotides: TGTGCCACCAATAAGGGGATGGGGACAGGGGAGGCAGATACGCAGTATTTT.

The V and J genes are TRBV6-6 and TRBJ1-2; no clear D gene. This CDR3 contains 15 residues. Germline CDR1 reads MNHNY; CDR2 reads SVGAGI (reference sequence). V was shortened by 4 bases and J by 0 bases, with 12 bases between the two germline ends. Here the CDR3 DNA reads TGTGCCAGCAGTTCCAGCAGGATATCTAACTATGGCTACACCTTC. It encodes CASSSSRISNYGYTF.